This TCR beta chain was captured in a study of CD8+ T cells in alopecia areata. Study context: The study gave tofacitinib for 6 to 18 months, then 6 months off drug.

The study, taken as a whole, reports: For lesional scalp, especially alopecia totalis/universalis, clonality was higher than in normal scalp. Tofacitinib significantly reduced both scalp clonality and expanded CD8+ clones among the top 100. How baseline CD8+ expansion relates to response remains uncertain (there was one nonresponder).

The table lists this clone with many counts. Its matching antigen is unknown. Specified treatment: oral pan-JAK inhibitor, 5-10 mg twice daily. The authors extracted RNA and reverse transcribed it into cDNA as the sequencing template. The method was immunoSEQ multiplex PCR; TCRdb's version includes in-frame clones alone and lacks a portion of them. The data show about 210,000 clones, 40% to 55% seen once. This CDR3 spans 15 amino acids. The V end lost 5 bases, the J end lost 5 bases, and 16 bases lay between the germline ends. Germline V lookup: CDR1 SNHLY, CDR2 FYNNEI. The rearrangement links TRBV2 to TRBJ2-1, with D hard to call. This sample comprised CD4+ T cells sorted from blood, obtained between weeks 36 and 40, from a patient treated with tofacitinib. This sequence originates from a human donor with alopecia areata. The CDR3 DNA follows: TGTGCCAGCAGTATCCGCCCGGAGCAAAACAATGAGCAGTTCTTC. Protein: CASSIRPEQNNEQFF.